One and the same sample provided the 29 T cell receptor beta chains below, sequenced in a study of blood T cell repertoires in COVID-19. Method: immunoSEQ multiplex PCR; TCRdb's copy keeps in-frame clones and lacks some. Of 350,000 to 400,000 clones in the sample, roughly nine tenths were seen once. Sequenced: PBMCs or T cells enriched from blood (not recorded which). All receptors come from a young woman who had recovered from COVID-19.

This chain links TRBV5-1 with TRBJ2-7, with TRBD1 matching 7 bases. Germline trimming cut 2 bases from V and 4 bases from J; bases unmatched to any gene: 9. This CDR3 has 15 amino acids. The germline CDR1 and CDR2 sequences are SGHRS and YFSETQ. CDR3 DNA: TGCGCCAGCAGCTTAGACCGGGACAGAGCTTACGAGCAGTACTTC. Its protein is CASSLDRDRAYEQYF.

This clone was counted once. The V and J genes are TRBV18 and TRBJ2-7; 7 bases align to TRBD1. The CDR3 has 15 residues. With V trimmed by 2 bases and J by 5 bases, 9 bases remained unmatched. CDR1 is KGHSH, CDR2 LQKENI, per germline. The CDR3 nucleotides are TGTGCCAGCTCACCAGACAGGGAAGCAAACGACGAGCAGTACTTC. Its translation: CASSPDREANDEQYF.

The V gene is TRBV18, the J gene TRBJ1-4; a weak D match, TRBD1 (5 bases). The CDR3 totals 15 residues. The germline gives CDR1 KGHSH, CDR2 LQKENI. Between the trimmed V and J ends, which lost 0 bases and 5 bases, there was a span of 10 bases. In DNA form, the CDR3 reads TGTGCCAGCTCACCACCGGGGCAGAGAAATGAAAAACTGTTTTTT. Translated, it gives CASSPPGQRNEKLFF.

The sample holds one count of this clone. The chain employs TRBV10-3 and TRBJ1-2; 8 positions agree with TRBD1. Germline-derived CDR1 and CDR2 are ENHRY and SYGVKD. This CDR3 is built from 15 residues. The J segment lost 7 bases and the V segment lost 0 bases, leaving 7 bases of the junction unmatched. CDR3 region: CAISESRQGSSGYTF. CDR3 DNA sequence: TGTGCCATCAGTGAGTCGAGACAGGGGAGTAGTGGCTACACCTTC.

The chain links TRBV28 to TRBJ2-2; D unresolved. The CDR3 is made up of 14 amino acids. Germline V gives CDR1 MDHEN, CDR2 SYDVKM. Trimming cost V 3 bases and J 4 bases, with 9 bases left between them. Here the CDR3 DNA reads TGTGCCAGCAGTTTGTGGTCCGGCACCGGGGAGCTGTTTTTT. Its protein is CASSLWSGTGELFF.

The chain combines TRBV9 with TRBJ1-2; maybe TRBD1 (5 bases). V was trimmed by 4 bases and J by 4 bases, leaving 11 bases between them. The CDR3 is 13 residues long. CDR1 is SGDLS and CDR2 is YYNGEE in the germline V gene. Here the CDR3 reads CASSPLRGYGYTF. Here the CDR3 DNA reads TGTGCCAGCAGCCCCCTTAGGGGCTATGGCTACACCTTC.

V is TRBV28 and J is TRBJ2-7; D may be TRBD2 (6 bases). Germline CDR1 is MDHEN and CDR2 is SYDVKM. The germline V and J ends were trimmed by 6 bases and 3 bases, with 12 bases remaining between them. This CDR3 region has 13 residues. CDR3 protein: CASSRDSFYEQYF. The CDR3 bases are TGTGCCAGCAGCCGGGACTCTTTCTACGAGCAGTACTTC.

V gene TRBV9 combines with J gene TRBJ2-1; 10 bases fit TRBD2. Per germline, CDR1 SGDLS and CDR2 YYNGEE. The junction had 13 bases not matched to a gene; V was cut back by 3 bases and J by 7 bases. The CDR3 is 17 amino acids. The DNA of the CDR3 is TGTGCCAGCAGCGAAAGCGGGGGGGCTGTACCATTAAATGAGCAGTTCTTC. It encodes CASSESGGAVPLNEQFF.

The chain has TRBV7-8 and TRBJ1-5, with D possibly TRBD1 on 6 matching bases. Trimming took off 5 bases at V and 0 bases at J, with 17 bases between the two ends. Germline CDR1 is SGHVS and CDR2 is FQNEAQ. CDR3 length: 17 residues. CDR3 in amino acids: CASSPTQGDHSNQPQHF. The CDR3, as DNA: TGTGCCAGCAGCCCGACACAGGGAGACCATAGCAATCAGCCCCAGCATTTT.

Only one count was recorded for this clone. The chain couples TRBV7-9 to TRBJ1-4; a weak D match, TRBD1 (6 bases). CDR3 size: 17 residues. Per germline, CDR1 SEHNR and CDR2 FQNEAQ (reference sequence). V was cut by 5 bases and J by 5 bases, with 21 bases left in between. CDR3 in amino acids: CASSPSRGGDRNEKLFF. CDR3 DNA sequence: TGTGCCAGCAGCCCCAGTAGGGGGGGAGATAGGAATGAAAAACTGTTTTTT.

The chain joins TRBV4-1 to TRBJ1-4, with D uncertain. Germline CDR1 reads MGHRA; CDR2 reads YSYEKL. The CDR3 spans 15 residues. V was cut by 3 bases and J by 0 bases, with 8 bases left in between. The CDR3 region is CASSHPTATNEKLFF. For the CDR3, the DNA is TGCGCCAGCAGCCATCCTACTGCAACTAATGAAAAACTGTTTTTT.

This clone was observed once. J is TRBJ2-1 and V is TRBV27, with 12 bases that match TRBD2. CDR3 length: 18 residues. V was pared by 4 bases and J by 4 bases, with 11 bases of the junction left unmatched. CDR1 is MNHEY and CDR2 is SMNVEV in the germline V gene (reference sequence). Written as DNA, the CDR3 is TGTGCCAGCAGTTCCGGGACAGGACTAGCGGGATCTTACAATGAGCAGTTCTTC. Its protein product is CASSSGTGLAGSYNEQFF.

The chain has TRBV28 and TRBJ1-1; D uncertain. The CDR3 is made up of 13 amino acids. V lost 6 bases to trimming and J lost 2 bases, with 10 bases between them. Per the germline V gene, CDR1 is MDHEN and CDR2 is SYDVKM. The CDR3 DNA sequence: TGTGCCAGCAGGGACCGGGGAAACACTGAAGCTTTCTTT. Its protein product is CASRDRGNTEAFF.

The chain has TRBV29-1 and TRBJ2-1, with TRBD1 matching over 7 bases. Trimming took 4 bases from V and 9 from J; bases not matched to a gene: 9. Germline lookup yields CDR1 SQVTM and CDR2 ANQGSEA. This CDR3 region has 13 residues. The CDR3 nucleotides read TGCAGCGTTGGGGGACAGTCCCTCAGTGAGCAGTTCTTC. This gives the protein CSVGGQSLSEQFF.

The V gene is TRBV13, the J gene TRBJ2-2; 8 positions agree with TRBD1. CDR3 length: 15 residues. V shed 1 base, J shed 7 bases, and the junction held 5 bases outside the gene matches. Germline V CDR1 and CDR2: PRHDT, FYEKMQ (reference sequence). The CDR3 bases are TGTGCCAGCAGCTTAGAAGTGGACAGGGACGGGGAGCTGTTTTTT. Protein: CASSLEVDRDGELFF.

The CDR3 here is CASSFGGGPTEAFF. CDR3 nucleotides: TGTGCCAGTAGTTTCGGCGGGGGTCCCACTGAAGCTTTCTTT. The J gene is TRBJ1-1, the V gene TRBV19, with a possible D match to TRBD1 (5 bases). V lost 5 bases and J lost 4, with 14 bases in between. The CDR3 length is 14 residues. Germline V lookup: CDR1 LNHDA, CDR2 SQIVND (reference sequence).

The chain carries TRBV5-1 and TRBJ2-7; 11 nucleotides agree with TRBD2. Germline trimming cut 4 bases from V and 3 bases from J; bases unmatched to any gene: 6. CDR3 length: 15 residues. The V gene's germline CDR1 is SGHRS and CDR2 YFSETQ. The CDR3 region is CASSPGLAVNYEQYF. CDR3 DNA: TGCGCCAGCAGCCCGGGACTAGCGGTAAACTACGAGCAGTACTTC.

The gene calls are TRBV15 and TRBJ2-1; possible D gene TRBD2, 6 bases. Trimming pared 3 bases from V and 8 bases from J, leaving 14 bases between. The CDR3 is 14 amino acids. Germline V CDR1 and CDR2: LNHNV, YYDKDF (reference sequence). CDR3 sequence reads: CATSSRGSSDEQFF. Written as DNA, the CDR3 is TGTGCCACCAGCAGCCGTGGTTCTAGCGATGAGCAGTTCTTC.

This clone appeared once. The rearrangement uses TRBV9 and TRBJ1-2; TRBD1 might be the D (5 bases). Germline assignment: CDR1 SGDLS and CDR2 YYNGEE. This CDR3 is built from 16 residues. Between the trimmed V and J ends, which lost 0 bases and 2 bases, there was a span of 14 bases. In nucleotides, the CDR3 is TGTGCCAGCAGCGTAGGAGGTGGGGCAGAAAACTATGGCTACACCTTC. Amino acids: CASSVGGGAENYGYTF.

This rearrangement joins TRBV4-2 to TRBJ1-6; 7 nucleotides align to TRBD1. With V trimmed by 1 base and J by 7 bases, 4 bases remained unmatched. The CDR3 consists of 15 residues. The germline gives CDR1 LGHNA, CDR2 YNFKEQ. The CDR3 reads CASSQVPGGNSPLHF. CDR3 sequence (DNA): TGTGCCAGCAGCCAAGTTCCAGGGGGAAATTCACCCCTCCACTTT.

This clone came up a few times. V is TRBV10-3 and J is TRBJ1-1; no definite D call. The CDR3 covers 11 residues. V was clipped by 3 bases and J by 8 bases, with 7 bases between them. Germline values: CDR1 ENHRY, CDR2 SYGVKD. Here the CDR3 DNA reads TGTGCCATCAGTGAAACAACAGAAGCTTTCTTT. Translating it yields CAISETTEAFF.

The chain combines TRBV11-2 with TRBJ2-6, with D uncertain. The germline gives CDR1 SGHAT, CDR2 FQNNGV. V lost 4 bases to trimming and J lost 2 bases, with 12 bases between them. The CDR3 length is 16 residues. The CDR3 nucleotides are TGTGCCAGCAGCTCGGGTCTCGGAACTGGGGCCAACGTCCTGACTTTC. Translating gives CASSSGLGTGANVLTF.

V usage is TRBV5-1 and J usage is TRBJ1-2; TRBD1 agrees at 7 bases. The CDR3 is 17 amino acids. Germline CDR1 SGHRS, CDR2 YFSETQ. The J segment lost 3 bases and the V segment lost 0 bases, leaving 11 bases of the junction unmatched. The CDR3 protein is CASSLAGETGRYYGYTF. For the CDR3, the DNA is TGCGCCAGCAGCTTGGCGGGGGAGACAGGGCGATACTATGGCTACACCTTC.

The CDR3 DNA is TGTGCCAGTAGTACCCCGGGACAGCCTAATGAAAAACTGTTTTTT. Translating gives CASSTPGQPNEKLFF. The chain joins TRBV19 to TRBJ1-4; TRBD1 matches 7 bases. Germline V gene lookup returns CDR1 LNHDA and CDR2 SQIVND (reference sequence). This CDR3 is built from 15 residues. V lost 4 bases to trimming and J lost 3 bases; unmatched junction nucleotides: 5.

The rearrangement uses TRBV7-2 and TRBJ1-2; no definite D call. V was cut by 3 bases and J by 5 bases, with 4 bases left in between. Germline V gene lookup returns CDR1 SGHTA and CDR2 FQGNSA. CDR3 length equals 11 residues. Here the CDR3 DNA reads TGTGCCAGCAGCTTTTATTATGGCTACACCTTC. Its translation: CASSFYYGYTF. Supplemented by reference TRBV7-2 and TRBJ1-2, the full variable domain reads GAGVSQSPSNKVTEKGKDVELRCDPISGHTALYWYRQSLGQGLEFLIYFQGNSAPDKSGLPSDRFSAERTGGSVSTLTIQRTQQEDSAVYLCASSFYYGYTFGSGTRLTVV.

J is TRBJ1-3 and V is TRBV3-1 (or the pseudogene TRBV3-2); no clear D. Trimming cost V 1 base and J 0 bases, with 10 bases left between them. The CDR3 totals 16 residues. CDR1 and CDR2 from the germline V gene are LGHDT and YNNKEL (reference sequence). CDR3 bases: TGTGCCAGCAGCCAAGGGAAGCGATTCTCTGGAAACACCATATATTTT. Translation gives CASSQGKRFSGNTIYF.

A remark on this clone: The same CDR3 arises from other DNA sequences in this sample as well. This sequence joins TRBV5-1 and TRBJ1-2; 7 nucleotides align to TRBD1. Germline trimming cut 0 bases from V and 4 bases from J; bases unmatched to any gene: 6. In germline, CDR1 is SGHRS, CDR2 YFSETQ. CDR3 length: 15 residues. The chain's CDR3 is CASSLATGKSYGYTF. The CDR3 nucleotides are TGCGCCAGCAGCTTGGCGACAGGGAAAAGCTATGGCTACACCTTC.

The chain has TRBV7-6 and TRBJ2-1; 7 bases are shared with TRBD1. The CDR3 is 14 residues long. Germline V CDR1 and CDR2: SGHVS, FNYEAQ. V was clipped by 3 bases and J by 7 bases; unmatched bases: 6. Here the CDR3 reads CASSLRYRGNEQFF. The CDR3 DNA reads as TGTGCCAGCAGCTTGCGGTACAGGGGAAATGAGCAGTTCTTC.

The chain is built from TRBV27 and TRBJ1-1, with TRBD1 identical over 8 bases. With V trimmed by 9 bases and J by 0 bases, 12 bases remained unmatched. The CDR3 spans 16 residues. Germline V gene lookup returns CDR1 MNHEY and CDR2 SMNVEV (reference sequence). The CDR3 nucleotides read TGTGCCAGTTGGACAGGGAACAAGGGGTTGAACACTGAAGCTTTCTTT. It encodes CASWTGNKGLNTEAFF.